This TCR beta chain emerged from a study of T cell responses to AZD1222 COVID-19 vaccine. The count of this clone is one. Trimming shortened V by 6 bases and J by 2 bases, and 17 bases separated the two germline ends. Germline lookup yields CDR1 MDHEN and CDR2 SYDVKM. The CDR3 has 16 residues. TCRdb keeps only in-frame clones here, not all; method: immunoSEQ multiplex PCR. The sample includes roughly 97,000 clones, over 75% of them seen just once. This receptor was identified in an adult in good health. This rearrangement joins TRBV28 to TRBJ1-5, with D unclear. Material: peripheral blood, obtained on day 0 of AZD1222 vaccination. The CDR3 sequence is CASRLALDGRNQPQHF. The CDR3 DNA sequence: TGTGCCAGCAGACTTGCGCTTGACGGCCGCAATCAGCCCCAGCATTTT.